These 26 T cell receptor beta chains share one sample of origin, sequenced in a study of cytomegalovirus exposure and HLA in healthy donors (TCRdb year 2017). Receptor amplification or capture employed the immunoSEQ multiplex PCR assay. For the multiplex PCR, a mixture combining 60 forward primers for TCR Vbeta segments and 13 reverse primers for TCR Jbeta segments was used. As stored in TCRdb, this immuneACCESS dataset retains in-frame rearrangements with V and J assigned. A fraction of the clones does not appear; measured against another copy, unresolved V genes explain less than half of the discrepancy, and the remainder lacks a known reason. The sample has 73,000 or so clones on record, roughly 79% of them singletons. The top ten clonotypes cover 6% to 6.5% of the sample. Sample: PBMCs. These TCRs come from a man aged 45 to 65 in good health and CMV-seronegative.

V is TRBV10-1 and J is TRBJ2-1; 10 nucleotides line up with TRBD2. The V gene end was trimmed by 3 bases and the J gene end by 3 bases; junction bases not matched to a gene: 5. The CDR3 sequence is 16 residues long. The germline V gene has CDR1 WNHNN and CDR2 SYGVQD (reference sequence). This CDR3 is CASSDLPSGSYNEQFF. Here the CDR3 DNA reads TGCGCCAGCAGTGACCTGCCTAGCGGGAGCTACAATGAGCAGTTCTTC.

This clone has just one count. The chain links TRBV30 to TRBJ2-2; 9 positions match TRBD1. The CDR3 spans 15 residues. Germline values: CDR1 GTSNPN, CDR2 SVGIG (reference sequence). The trim removed 4 bases at V and 4 bases at J, leaving 7 bases unmatched. The CDR3 DNA is TGTGCCTGGAACTCCGGGACAGGGTTCACCGGGGAGCTGTTTTTT. As protein: CAWNSGTGFTGELFF.

This chain connects TRBV27 to TRBJ2-7; 10 bases align to TRBD2. Germline assignment: CDR1 MNHEY and CDR2 SMNVEV (reference sequence). This CDR3 has 15 residues. V trimming: 5 bases; J trimming: 5 bases; junction bases outside the gene matches: 9. The CDR3 nucleotides read TGTGCCAGCAGTCCCCGCGGTAGCGGGAGGAACGAGCAGTACTTC. Translating it yields CASSPRGSGRNEQYF.

This chain uses TRBV4-1 with TRBJ2-7; D is uncertain. This CDR3 is built from 14 residues. The germline CDR1 and CDR2 sequences are MGHRA and YSYEKL. V dropped 4 bases and J dropped 3 bases, with 13 bases sitting between them. In nucleotides, the CDR3 is TGCGCCAGCAGCCCTGGCGGAGAGATCTACGAGCAGTACTTC. It yields the protein CASSPGGEIYEQYF.

The V gene is TRBV5-6, the J gene TRBJ1-1; 7 positions match TRBD1. V shed 2 bases, J shed 1 base, and the junction held 5 bases outside the gene matches. In germline, CDR1 is SGHDT, CDR2 YYEEEE. This CDR3 has 15 amino acids. The CDR3 region is CASSFYRGKNTEAFF. In DNA form, the CDR3 reads TGTGCCAGCAGCTTCTACAGGGGAAAGAACACTGAAGCTTTCTTT.

V is TRBV18 and J is TRBJ2-1; no clear D gene. This CDR3 spans 15 amino acids. Germline V gene sequence: CDR1 KGHSH, CDR2 LQKENI. Between the trimmed V and J ends, which lost 2 bases and 1 base, there was a span of 9 bases. CDR3 nucleotides: TGTGCCAGCTCACCAAGCAGGCCGTCCTACAATGAGCAGTTCTTC. Its translation is CASSPSRPSYNEQFF.

The chain uses TRBV4-3 and TRBJ1-2; the match to TRBD1 covers 8 bases. Per germline, CDR1 LGHNA and CDR2 YSLEER. Unmatched junction bases numbered 0, after V lost 3 bases and J lost 0 bases. The CDR3 is 14 amino acids. CDR3 amino acids: CASSQDRANYGYTF. In DNA form, the CDR3 reads TGCGCCAGCAGCCAGGACAGGGCTAACTATGGCTACACCTTC.

A few counts support this clone. The V and J genes are TRBV2 and TRBJ1-1; D not certain. Germline CDR1 and CDR2: SNHLY and FYNNEI. Between the trimmed V and J ends, which lost 5 bases and 3 bases, there was a span of 4 bases. The CDR3 sequence is 11 residues long. The DNA for the CDR3 is TGTGCCAGCAGTCCGGACACTGAAGCTTTCTTT. Amino acid sequence: CASSPDTEAFF.

The gene calls are TRBV5-6 and TRBJ2-4, with a tentative D call TRBD2 (6 bases). Germline V CDR1 and CDR2: SGHDT, YYEEEE. The CDR3 consists of 15 residues. V lost 0 bases and J 7 bases, leaving 14 bases between the germline ends. CDR3 in amino acids: CASSLAPTRQNIQYF. DNA of the CDR3: TGTGCCAGCAGCTTGGCCCCGACTAGACAGAACATTCAGTACTTC.

The rearrangement joins TRBV5-1 to TRBJ1-1, with TRBD1 matching over 7 bases. Per germline, CDR1 SGHRS and CDR2 YFSETQ. The CDR3 extends over 12 amino acids. The J segment lost 7 bases and the V segment lost 4 bases, leaving 4 bases of the junction unmatched. The CDR3 sequence is CASSLQGNEAFF. The CDR3 bases are TGCGCCAGCAGCCTACAGGGGAATGAAGCTTTCTTT.

The chain has TRBV7-2 and TRBJ2-2, with 9 bases identical to TRBD2. Per the germline V gene, CDR1 is SGHTA and CDR2 is FQGNSA. This CDR3 spans 16 amino acids. Unmatched junction bases numbered 8, after V lost 2 bases and J lost 7 bases. CDR3 loop: CASSLWLAGKSGELFF. CDR3 DNA: TGTGCCAGCAGCTTATGGCTAGCGGGAAAGAGCGGGGAGCTGTTTTTT.

This clone was found a few times. The rearrangement joins TRBV5-4 to TRBJ2-1; TRBD2 aligns across 7 bases. CDR1 is SGHNT, CDR2 YYREEE, per germline (reference sequence). The V segment lost 4 bases and the J segment 6 bases; nucleotides outside the gene matches: 10. The CDR3 contains 15 residues. CDR3 residues: CASSLAAAPTNEQFF. The CDR3 DNA reads as TGTGCCAGCAGCCTAGCGGCAGCGCCAACCAATGAGCAGTTCTTC.

This clone was found a few times. The V gene is TRBV2, the J gene TRBJ1-2, with TRBD1 matching 10 bases. J gave up 2 bases and V 7 bases, and 7 bases lay outside the gene matches. The CDR3 is 15 residues long. Germline V CDR1 and CDR2: SNHLY, FYNNEI. CDR3 loop: CASIGPGQGNYGYTF. Here the CDR3 DNA reads TGTGCCAGCATCGGGCCGGGACAGGGGAACTATGGCTACACCTTC.

The table lists this clone with a few counts. This rearrangement joins TRBV7-8 to TRBJ2-1; TRBD2 aligns across 12 bases. Losses at the gene ends were 6 bases for V and 3 bases for J; bases not matched to a gene: 6. This CDR3 region has 16 residues. Germline lookup yields CDR1 SGHVS and CDR2 FQNEAQ. The CDR3 DNA sequence: TGTGCCAGCAGAGGGACTAGCGGGTCGCTCTACAATGAGCAGTTCTTC. It is translated as CASRGTSGSLYNEQFF.

The chain couples TRBV19 to TRBJ2-1, with D unclear. CDR3 size: 13 residues. Germline V CDR1 and CDR2: LNHDA, SQIVND (reference sequence). Trimming cost V 3 bases and J 6 bases, with 9 bases left between them. This CDR3 reads CASSMASGNEQFF. The CDR3 DNA reads as TGTGCCAGTAGTATGGCTAGTGGCAATGAGCAGTTCTTC.

For the CDR3, the DNA is TGCGCCAGCAGCCACATGACAGCGAACACCGGGGAGCTGTTTTTT. Protein: CASSHMTANTGELFF. This chain connects TRBV4-1 to TRBJ2-2; TRBD1 is a possible D gene (5 bases). This CDR3 is built from 15 residues. Germline CDR1 is MGHRA and CDR2 is YSYEKL. V lost 3 bases to trimming and J lost 0 bases, with 8 bases between them.

The gene calls are TRBV7-9 and TRBJ1-1, with TRBD1 matching over 7 bases. V was clipped by 6 bases and J by 4 bases; unmatched bases: 8. The CDR3 extends over 14 amino acids. Germline V gene lookup returns CDR1 SEHNR and CDR2 FQNEAQ (reference sequence). The CDR3, as DNA: TGTGCCAGCAGTCCTAGGGGGCGGATCACTGAAGCTTTCTTT. Its translation is CASSPRGRITEAFF.

The sample holds a few counts of this clone. The J gene is TRBJ2-3, the V gene TRBV10-3, with D tentatively TRBD2 (6 bases). The CDR3 is made up of 13 amino acids. Germline values: CDR1 ENHRY, CDR2 SYGVKD. V was pared by 9 bases and J by 2 bases, with 12 bases between. CDR3: CAILGSNTDTQYF. The CDR3 region has the DNA TGTGCCATTCTCGGGAGTAACACAGATACGCAGTATTTT.

This clone was seen a few times. The rearrangement links TRBV4-2 to TRBJ1-2; D not certain. Germline V CDR1 and CDR2: LGHNA, YNFKEQ. The CDR3 is 14 residues long. V gave up 0 bases and J gave up 7 bases, with 12 bases separating them. The CDR3 is CASSQDWRAAGYTF. The CDR3 nucleotides are TGTGCCAGCAGCCAAGATTGGAGGGCGGCTGGCTACACCTTC.

This chain uses TRBV25-1 with TRBJ2-7; D is perhaps TRBD2 (5 bases). CDR3 length: 13 amino acids. Germline-derived CDR1 and CDR2 are MGHDK and SYGVNS. The V and J ends lost 7 bases and 4 bases respectively, with 14 bases between them. The CDR3 DNA reads as TGTGCCAGCACCCAAGTGGGAGTTTACGAGCAGTACTTC. As protein: CASTQVGVYEQYF.

This clone has a handful of counts. V and J are TRBV9 and TRBJ2-3; 12 bases agree with TRBD2. The CDR3 spans 18 residues. The V gene's germline CDR1 is SGDLS and CDR2 YYNGEE. After removal of 3 bases from V and 0 bases from J, the junction contained 8 bases not matched to a gene. The CDR3 DNA is TGTGCCAGCAGCGCCCCTAGCGGGGGGGGACGAAGCACAGATACGCAGTATTTT. Protein sequence: CASSAPSGGGRSTDTQYF.

CDR3 sequence (DNA): TGTGCCAGCAGTTCCCAGGGTGGTCAGCCCCAGCATTTT. It encodes CASSSQGGQPQHF. The chain employs TRBV27 and TRBJ1-5, with D possibly matching TRBD1 (5 bases). The germline CDR1 and CDR2 sequences are MNHEY and SMNVEV (reference sequence). Trimming cost V 4 bases and J 6 bases, with 10 bases left between them. The CDR3 covers 13 residues.

The V call is TRBV7-8, the J call TRBJ2-7; no clear D gene. Germline CDR1 is SGHVS and CDR2 is FQNEAQ. The CDR3 has 11 residues. Trimming took 8 bases from V and 3 from J, leaving 8 bases between them. In DNA, the CDR3 is TGTGCCAGCGGAGCAATCTACGAGCAGTACTTC. It yields the protein CASGAIYEQYF. The complete variable domain, with remaining parts taken from reference TRBV7-8 and TRBJ2-7, reads GAGVSQSPRYKVAKRGQDVALRCDPISGHVSLFWYQQALGQGPEFLTYFQNEAQLDKSGLPSDRFFAERPEGSVSTLKIQRTQQEDSAVYLCASGAIYEQYFGPGTRLTVT.

This clone was observed a handful of times. The V and J genes are TRBV5-8 and TRBJ1-3, with D maybe TRBD1 (5 bases). The CDR3 has 16 amino acids. V shed 0 bases and J shed 8 bases, with 18 bases lying between them. Germline values: CDR1 SGHTS, CDR2 YDEGEE. The CDR3 is CASSLASGGRTYTIYF. The CDR3 DNA follows: TGTGCCAGCAGCTTGGCCAGCGGGGGTCGGACCTACACCATATATTTT.

The V gene is TRBV11-2, the J gene TRBJ1-2; TRBD1 is a possible D gene (6 bases). V gave up 1 base and J gave up 3 bases, with 6 bases separating them. CDR3 size: 13 residues. CDR1 and CDR2 (germline): SGHAT, FQNNGV. CDR3 bases: TGTGCCAGCAGCTTAGGGGGGCACTATGGCTACACCTTC. Translating gives CASSLGGHYGYTF.

The rearrangement uses TRBV4-2 and TRBJ1-1, with D possibly TRBD1 on 5 matching bases. The CDR3 loop spans 15 amino acids. Germline values: CDR1 LGHNA, CDR2 YNFKEQ. Trimming took 2 bases from V and 1 from J, leaving 11 bases between them. The CDR3 coding sequence is TGTGCCAGCAGCCAAATCAGGGCGAAGAACACTGAAGCTTTCTTT. It yields the protein CASSQIRAKNTEAFF.